Below, 32 T cell receptor beta chains from the same sample are listed, as sequenced in a study of cytomegalovirus exposure and HLA in healthy donors. Generated by immunoSEQ multiplex PCR, the TCRdb table keeps only in-frame clones and is missing some. This repertoire shows 170,000 or so clones, roughly 80% found once; its top ten account for about 3%. The sample comprised PBMCs. Receptor source: a woman between 18 and 29 years old in good health and CMV-seropositive.

This sequence joins TRBV11-2 and TRBJ2-1, with 9 bases matching TRBD2. Germline lookup yields CDR1 SGHAT and CDR2 FQNNGV. The CDR3 sequence is 14 residues long. V shed 8 bases and J 12 bases; nucleotides not matched to a gene: 14. CDR3 loop: CASGGLAGFAGQFF. The CDR3, as DNA: TGTGCCAGCGGAGGCCTAGCGGGGTTTGCAGGGCAGTTCTTC.

The CDR3: CASGGRYNSPLHF. The CDR3 DNA is TGTGCCAGCGGTGGCAGGTATAATTCACCCCTCCACTTT. The V gene is TRBV27, the J gene TRBJ1-6, with D unresolved. Germline V gene sequence: CDR1 MNHEY, CDR2 SMNVEV (reference sequence). Trimming cost V 8 bases and J 4 bases, with 9 bases left between them. This CDR3 has 13 amino acids.

The V gene is TRBV5-6, the J gene TRBJ2-3; 7 bases agree with TRBD1. V shed 2 bases and J 4 bases; nucleotides not matched to a gene: 7. The CDR3 sequence is 15 residues long. Germline assignment: CDR1 SGHDT and CDR2 YYEEEE. The CDR3, as DNA: TGTGCCAGCAGCTTCACAGGGGCAGGCCCAGATACGCAGTATTTT. Protein sequence: CASSFTGAGPDTQYF.

The rearrangement uses TRBV7-8 and TRBJ1-1, with D tentatively TRBD1 (6 bases). The CDR3 consists of 13 residues. Trimming took 5 bases from V and 7 from J, leaving 14 bases between them. Germline CDR1 and CDR2: SGHVS and FQNEAQ. Written as DNA, the CDR3 is TGTGCCAGCAGCCCAAGGACAGTAGTTGAAGCTTTCTTT. Amino acid sequence: CASSPRTVVEAFF.

The CDR3 DNA reads as TGTGCCAGCAGCCAAGAAATCGGGGAAGGCTACACCTTC. It encodes CASSQEIGEGYTF. V gene TRBV4-2 combines with J gene TRBJ1-2; D uncertain. Germline V CDR1 and CDR2: LGHNA, YNFKEQ. The CDR3 is made up of 13 amino acids. Trimming took off 0 bases at V and 8 bases at J, with 10 bases between the two ends.

The chain couples TRBV5-1 to TRBJ2-3; 7 bases align to TRBD1. Germline V lookup: CDR1 SGHRS, CDR2 YFSETQ. The J segment lost 8 bases and the V segment lost 2 bases, leaving 8 bases of the junction unmatched. The CDR3 is made up of 14 amino acids. CDR3 residues: CASSFRGGEGTQYF. The DNA for the CDR3 is TGCGCCAGCAGCTTTAGAGGGGGCGAGGGTACGCAGTATTTT.

CDR3 sequence reads: CAITTESYEQYF. In DNA, the CDR3 is TGTGCCATCACGACAGAGTCCTACGAGCAGTACTTC. The chain joins TRBV10-3 to TRBJ2-7; D is perhaps TRBD1 (5 bases). V lost 7 bases, J lost 1 base, and 8 bases lay in between. CDR3 length equals 12 residues. Per germline, CDR1 ENHRY and CDR2 SYGVKD.

V is TRBV6-6 and J is TRBJ1-2; 9 bases fit TRBD1. Losses at the gene ends were 9 bases for V and 7 bases for J; bases not matched to a gene: 12. The CDR3 has 14 amino acids. Germline lookup yields CDR1 MNHNY and CDR2 SVGAGI (reference sequence). CDR3 bases: TGTGCCAGTGGTGAATGGACAGGGGTTGGTGGCTACACCTTC. Translation gives CASGEWTGVGGYTF.

The count of this clone is one. J is TRBJ1-5 and V is TRBV5-8; D not resolved. V lost 0 bases and J lost 6, with 10 bases in between. The length of the CDR3 is 14 residues. Germline CDR1 and CDR2: SGHTS and YDEGEE. The DNA for the CDR3 is TGTGCCAGCAGCTTGGAACACCTTCTTCAGCCCCAGCATTTT. Its translation: CASSLEHLLQPQHF.

The V gene is TRBV7-8, the J gene TRBJ2-3; D might be TRBD2 (6 bases). Trimming took 5 bases from V and 4 from J, leaving 16 bases between them. The CDR3 sequence is 15 residues long. Germline V gene data show CDR1 as SGHVS and CDR2 as FQNEAQ. CDR3 protein: CASSRAGGQSDTQYF. As DNA, the CDR3 is TGTGCCAGCAGCCGAGCGGGCGGACAATCAGATACGCAGTATTTT.

This rearrangement joins TRBV5-1 to TRBJ2-6; tentatively, D is TRBD1 (6 bases). V was cut by 3 bases and J by 1 base, with 11 bases left in between. The CDR3 extends over 16 amino acids. Germline V gene sequence: CDR1 SGHRS, CDR2 YFSETQ. The DNA of the CDR3 is TGCGCCAGCAGCTCAACAACAGGGTCTGGGGCCAACGTCCTGACTTTC. Amino acids: CASSSTTGSGANVLTF.

The CDR3 DNA sequence: TGTGCCAGCAGCGCGGGCGGTAATCAGCCCCAGCATTTT. It codes for CASSAGGNQPQHF. The chain carries TRBV7-9 and TRBJ1-5; D is undetermined. Germline assignment: CDR1 SEHNR and CDR2 FQNEAQ (reference sequence). The CDR3 loop spans 13 amino acids. The germline V and J ends were trimmed by 5 bases and 4 bases, with 9 bases remaining between them.

The rearrangement links TRBV7-9 to TRBJ2-3; TRBD2 matches 9 bases. The CDR3 spans 17 residues. V lost 1 base and J lost 2; bases outside the gene matches: 7. In germline, CDR1 is SEHNR, CDR2 FQNEAQ (reference sequence). This CDR3 is CASSLDRLAENTDTQYF. CDR3 nucleotides: TGTGCCAGCAGCTTAGACCGACTAGCGGAGAACACAGATACGCAGTATTTT. Based on the CDR3 plus reference TRBV7-9 and TRBJ2-3, the full variable domain is DTGVSQNPRHKITKRGQNVTFRCDPISEHNRLYWYRQTLGQGPEFLTYFQNEAQLEKSRLLSDRFSAERPKGSFSTLEIQRTEQGDSAMYLCASSLDRLAENTDTQYFGPGTRLTVL.

V gene TRBV5-6 combines with J gene TRBJ1-4, with a possible D match to TRBD1 (5 bases). Per the germline V gene, CDR1 is SGHDT and CDR2 is YYEEEE. The CDR3 spans 16 residues. V lost 1 base, J lost 6 bases, and 16 bases lay in between. As DNA, the CDR3 is TGTGCCAGCAGCTTGATAAGGGGCCGGGTGGATGAAAAACTGTTTTTT. This gives the protein CASSLIRGRVDEKLFF. Filled out from reference TRBV5-6 and TRBJ1-4, the complete variable domain reads DAGVTQSPTHLIKTRGQQVTLRCSPKSGHDTVSWYQQALGQGPQFIFQYYEEEERQRGNFPDRFSGHQFPNYSSELNVNALLLGDSALYLCASSLIRGRVDEKLFFGSGTQLSVL.

The chain couples TRBV6-1 to TRBJ1-2, with D perhaps matching TRBD1 (6 bases). V shed 10 bases and J shed 0 bases, with 9 bases lying between them. The CDR3 extends over 12 amino acids. Germline V gene data show CDR1 as MNHNS and CDR2 as SASEGT. The CDR3 region has the DNA TGTGCCACGGACAGAGCTAACTATGGCTACACCTTC. It encodes CATDRANYGYTF.

This clone was seen a handful of times. The V call is TRBV15, the J call TRBJ1-2, with 8 bases that match TRBD1. The length of the CDR3 is 14 residues. The germline V gene has CDR1 LNHNV and CDR2 YYDKDF (reference sequence). With V trimmed by 3 bases and J by 6 bases, 6 bases remained unmatched. CDR3 DNA sequence: TGTGCCACCAGCAGGGACAGGGCAGCGGATGGCTACACCTTC. It encodes CATSRDRAADGYTF.

The chain recombines TRBV10-1 with TRBJ2-3, with 7 bases lining up with TRBD2. The V and J ends lost 10 bases and 4 bases, in that order; junction bases with no gene match: 14. The germline V gene has CDR1 WNHNN and CDR2 SYGVQD (reference sequence). The CDR3 totals 15 residues. CDR3 sequence (DNA): TGCGCCATCCCCATTCGGGGGGTCACCTCAGATACGCAGTATTTT. Translated: CAIPIRGVTSDTQYF.

The chain is built from TRBV6-1 and TRBJ2-7; no definite D call. Trimming shortened V by 4 bases and J by 1 base, and 5 bases separated the two germline ends. Germline V gene sequence: CDR1 MNHNS, CDR2 SASEGT. The CDR3 consists of 12 residues. CDR3 amino acids: CASSALSYEQYF. In DNA, the CDR3 is TGTGCCAGCAGTGCCCTATCCTACGAGCAGTACTTC.

The rearrangement uses TRBV29-1 and TRBJ1-5, with a tentative D call TRBD1 (6 bases). This CDR3 has 13 amino acids. Germline V lookup: CDR1 SQVTM, CDR2 ANQGSEA. Trimming left V 4 bases short and J 4 bases short, with 11 bases between. The CDR3 here is CSVVQQGNQPQHF. CDR3 bases: TGCAGCGTTGTGCAACAGGGAAATCAGCCCCAGCATTTT. Complete variable domain (other parts from reference TRBV29-1 and TRBJ1-5): SAVISQKPSRDICQRGTSLTIQCQVDSQVTMMFWYRQQPGQSLTLIATANQGSEATYESGFVIDKFPISRPNLTFSTLTVSNMSPEDSSIYLCSVVQQGNQPQHFGDGTRLSIL.

The V and J genes are TRBV29-1 and TRBJ2-3; 10 bases align to TRBD2. Germline V CDR1 and CDR2: SQVTM, ANQGSEA. V lost 2 bases and J lost 0; bases outside the gene matches: 2. The CDR3 has 15 amino acids. The CDR3 spells CSVENSGGSTDTQYF. CDR3 coding DNA: TGCAGCGTTGAAAATAGCGGGGGGAGCACAGATACGCAGTATTTT.

The chain couples TRBV9 to TRBJ2-2; 8 positions agree with TRBD1. CDR3 length equals 17 residues. Trimming cost V 0 bases and J 6 bases; bases outside gene matches: 10. Germline CDR1 reads SGDLS; CDR2 reads YYNGEE. The CDR3 DNA is TGTGCCAGCAGCGTAGAAGGACGGACAGGGAAGGCCGGGGAGCTGTTTTTT. Encoded protein: CASSVEGRTGKAGELFF.

Comments on this clone: The sample carries other DNA sequences with the same CDR3. The rearrangement links TRBV6-6 to TRBJ1-1, with 7 bases that match TRBD1. CDR3 length equals 14 residues. Germline CDR1 is MNHNY and CDR2 is SVGAGI (reference sequence). Trimming removed 2 bases from V and 0 bases from J; junction bases left unmatched: 0. In nucleotides, the CDR3 is TGTGCCAGCAGTTACGGGACAGTGAACACTGAAGCTTTCTTT. Its protein product is CASSYGTVNTEAFF.

This chain joins TRBV4-2 and TRBJ1-2; TRBD1 agrees at 9 bases. The V gene end was trimmed by 1 base and the J gene end by 5 bases; junction bases not matched to a gene: 2. CDR3 size: 14 residues. Germline V gene data show CDR1 as LGHNA and CDR2 as YNFKEQ. This chain's CDR3 is CASSQATGGYGYTF. CDR3 sequence (DNA): TGTGCCAGCAGCCAAGCGACAGGGGGTTATGGCTACACCTTC.

V gene TRBV5-1 combines with J gene TRBJ2-3, with 7 nucleotides matching TRBD1. CDR1 and CDR2 from the germline V gene are SGHRS and YFSETQ. The J segment lost 3 bases and the V segment lost 3 bases, leaving 13 bases of the junction unmatched. This CDR3 is built from 17 residues. CDR3 amino acids: CASSSGLGTVTTDTQYF. CDR3 in DNA: TGCGCCAGCAGCTCAGGCTTAGGGACAGTGACTACAGATACGCAGTATTTT.

In this sample, this clone turned up once. The chain uses TRBV2 and TRBJ2-2; TRBD2 might be the D (6 bases). The length of the CDR3 is 17 residues. Germline-derived CDR1 and CDR2 are SNHLY and FYNNEI. V was clipped by 6 bases and J by 5 bases, with 22 bases between them. The CDR3: CASRIRVAEGRTGELFF. In nucleotides, the CDR3 is TGTGCCAGCAGGATCCGGGTCGCGGAGGGGCGTACCGGGGAGCTGTTTTTT. The complete variable domain, with remaining parts taken from reference TRBV2 and TRBJ2-2, reads EPEVTQTPSHQVTQMGQEVILRCVPISNHLYFYWYRQILGQKVEFLVSFYNNEISEKSEIFDDQFSVERPDGSNFTLKIRSTKLEDSAMYFCASRIRVAEGRTGELFFGEGSRLTVL.

This chain connects TRBV7-9 to TRBJ1-1; weak D call: TRBD1 (5 bases). The CDR3 totals 13 residues. Between the trimmed V and J ends, which lost 5 bases and 3 bases, there was a span of 10 bases. Germline CDR1 and CDR2: SEHNR and FQNEAQ (reference sequence). In nucleotides, the CDR3 is TGTGCCAGCAGCATACAGGTGTACACTGAAGCTTTCTTT. It specifies CASSIQVYTEAFF.

The chain joins TRBV29-1 to TRBJ1-1, with D possibly matching TRBD1 (6 bases). Trimming shortened V by 4 bases and J by 2 bases, and 11 bases separated the two germline ends. The CDR3 runs to 13 residues. Germline V gives CDR1 SQVTM, CDR2 ANQGSEA. CDR3 DNA sequence: TGCAGCGTTGCGACAGGAAGAAACACTGAAGCTTTCTTT. Protein product: CSVATGRNTEAFF.

The V gene is TRBV7-8, the J gene TRBJ2-6; D is perhaps TRBD1 (5 bases). CDR3 length: 18 residues. Trimming cost V 3 bases and J 0 bases, with 15 bases left between them. In germline, CDR1 is SGHVS, CDR2 FQNEAQ. CDR3: CASSLVRETYSGANVLTF. The CDR3, as DNA: TGTGCCAGCAGCTTGGTCAGGGAAACCTACTCTGGGGCCAACGTCCTGACTTTC.

The chain uses TRBV6-1 and TRBJ1-5; possible D gene TRBD1, 6 bases. V lost 3 bases to trimming and J lost 5 bases, with 8 bases between them. There are 13 residues in the CDR3. The germline V gene has CDR1 MNHNS and CDR2 SASEGT. The CDR3 is CASSDRGYQPQHF. The DNA for the CDR3 is TGTGCCAGCAGTGACAGGGGTTATCAGCCCCAGCATTTT.

V is TRBV5-8 and J is TRBJ1-1; maybe TRBD1 (6 bases). Germline CDR1 and CDR2: SGHTS and YDEGEE. The length of the CDR3 is 14 residues. V lost 2 bases to trimming and J lost 0 bases, with 8 bases between them. CDR3 DNA sequence: TGTGCCAGCAGCTTCGGGACACTGAACACTGAAGCTTTCTTT. Amino acid sequence: CASSFGTLNTEAFF.

This clone was found once. The gene calls are TRBV2 and TRBJ2-3, with 10 bases aligning to TRBD2. The germline CDR1 and CDR2 sequences are SNHLY and FYNNEI. The CDR3 runs to 15 residues. After removal of 5 bases from V and 2 bases from J, the junction contained 4 bases not matched to a gene. The CDR3 coding sequence is TGTGCCAGCAGTCGGACTAGCGGATACACAGATACGCAGTATTTT. It codes for CASSRTSGYTDTQYF.

This chain connects TRBV15 to TRBJ2-2; D not certain. The CDR3 is 12 amino acids. CDR1 and CDR2 from the germline V gene are LNHNV and YYDKDF (reference sequence). The V gene lost 4 bases and the J gene lost 7 bases, with 7 bases spanning the gap. For the CDR3, the DNA is TGTGCCACCAGCAATCGGAGCGGGGAGCTGTTTTTT. The encoded protein is CATSNRSGELFF.